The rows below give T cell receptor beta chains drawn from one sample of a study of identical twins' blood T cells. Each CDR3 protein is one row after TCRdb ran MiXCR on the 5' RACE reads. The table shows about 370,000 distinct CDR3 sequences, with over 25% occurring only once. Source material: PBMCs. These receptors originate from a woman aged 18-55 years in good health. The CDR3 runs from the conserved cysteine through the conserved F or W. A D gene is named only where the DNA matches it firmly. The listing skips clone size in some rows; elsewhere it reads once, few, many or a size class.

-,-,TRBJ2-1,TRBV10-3,TGTGCCATCAGTGAGTCGAGTTTGGATGAGCAGTTCTTC,CAISESSLDEQFF
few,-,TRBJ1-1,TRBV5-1,TGCGCCAGCAGCTTGGAACAGAGTACTGAAGCTTTCTTT,CASSLEQSTEAFF
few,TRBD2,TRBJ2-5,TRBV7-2,TGTGCCAGCAGCACCGGACTAGCGGTCCAAGAGACCCAGTACTTC,CASSTGLAVQETQYF
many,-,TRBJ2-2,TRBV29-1,TGCAGCGTTGAAGTAGAGAGCCCCGGGGAGCTGTTTTTT,CSVEVESPGELFF
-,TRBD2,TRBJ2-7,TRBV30,TGCGCCGCCTCTAGCGGGGACTCCTACGAGCAGTACTTC,CAASSGDSYEQYF
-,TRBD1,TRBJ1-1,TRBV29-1,TGCAGCGCTCGGGGACAGACGAACACTGAAGCTTTCTTT,CSARGQTNTEAFF
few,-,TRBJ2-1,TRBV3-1,TGTGCCAGCAGCTCTTTTGGGGAGGCCTACAATGAGCAGTTCTTC,CASSSFGEAYNEQFF
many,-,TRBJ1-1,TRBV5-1,TGTGCCAGCAGCCCCCGGACGGACACTGAAGCTTTCTTT,CASSPRTDTEAFF
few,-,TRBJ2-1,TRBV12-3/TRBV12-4,TGTGCCAGCAGTTTACGGGTGCGGTATGAGCAGTTCTTC,CASSLRVRYEQFF
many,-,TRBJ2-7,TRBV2,TGTGCCAGCAGTCCTCCGCAGTACTTC,CASSPPQYF
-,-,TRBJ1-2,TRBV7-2,TGTGCCAGCAGCAAGCAGACCTTCTATGGCTACACCTTC,CASSKQTFYGYTF
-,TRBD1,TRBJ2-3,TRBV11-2,TGTGACAGCAGCTTGGAGGACAGGGTGAATACGCAGTATTTT,CDSSLEDRVNTQYF
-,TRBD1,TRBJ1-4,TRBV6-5,TGTGCCAGCAGTACCGGGACAGGGCTTAATGAAAAACTGTTTTTT,CASSTGTGLNEKLFF
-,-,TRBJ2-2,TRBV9,TGTGCCAGCAGCGTAGAAGGGGTCACCGGGGAGCTGTTTTTT,CASSVEGVTGELFF
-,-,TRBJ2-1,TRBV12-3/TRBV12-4,TGTGCCAGCAGCCCGAGGGTATTCGTCTCCTACAATGAGCAGTTCTTC,CASSPRVFVSYNEQFF
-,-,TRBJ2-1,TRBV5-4,TGTACCAGCAGCTTGAGGGTAGCGGATAATGATCAGTTCTTC,CTSSLRVADNDQFF
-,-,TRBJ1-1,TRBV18,TGTGCCAGCTCACCACCAGGTAGATTCACTGAAGCTTTCTTT,CASSPPGRFTEAFF
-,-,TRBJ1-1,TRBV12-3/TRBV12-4,TGTGCCAGCAGTTTCGGGGGGCCTACTGAAGCTTTCTTT,CASSFGGPTEAFF
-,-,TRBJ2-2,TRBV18,TGTGCCAGCTCACCACCGCGGAGAACCGGGGAGCTGTTTTTT,CASSPPRRTGELFF
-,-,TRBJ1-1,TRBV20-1,TGCAGTGCTAGAGTTCTAAGGGGGACTGAAGCTTTCTTT,CSARVLRGTEAFF
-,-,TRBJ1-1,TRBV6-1,TGTGCCACATCGGGGGTGCCGAACACTGAAGCTTTCTTT,CATSGVPNTEAFF
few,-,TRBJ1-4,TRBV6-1,TGTGCCAGCAGTGAAACCGGGTCAGGTCTCCCTAATGAAAAACTGTTTTTT,CASSETGSGLPNEKLFF
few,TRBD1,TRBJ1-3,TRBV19,TGTGCCAGTAGAGACAGGGGGCACTCTGGAAACACCATATATTTT,CASRDRGHSGNTIYF
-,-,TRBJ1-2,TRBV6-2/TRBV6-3,TGTGCCAGCAGTTACGGGGGCGACCGGGACAAAAACTATGGCTACACCTTC,CASSYGGDRDKNYGYTF
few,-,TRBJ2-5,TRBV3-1,TGTGCCAGCAGCAGTAATAGCCAGGAGACCCAGTACTTC,CASSSNSQETQYF
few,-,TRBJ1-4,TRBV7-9,TGTGCCAGCAGCTTTCAGGGATTTAATGAAAAACTGTTTTTT,CASSFQGFNEKLFF
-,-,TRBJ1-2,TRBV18,TGTGCCAGCTCACCCGAACAAAGCCTGGGAGGCTACACCTTC,CASSPEQSLGGYTF
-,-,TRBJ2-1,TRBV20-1,TGCAGTGCTAGACGGGGGCCTCAAGCTTACAATGAGCAGTTCTTC,CSARRGPQAYNEQFF
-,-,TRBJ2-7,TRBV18,TGTGCCAGCTCACGCTACGAAAACGGTGCCGAGCAGTACTTC,CASSRYENGAEQYF